A single sample gave rise to the 9 T cell receptor beta chains below, sequenced in a study of control samples from healthy donors and cancer patients. Using immunoSEQ multiplex PCR, the repertoire was profiled, and TCRdb retains in-frame clones only, with some absent. The sample lists about 180,000 clones, around 91% seen once, with 1.3% to 1.5% in the top ten. Source material: blood. The receptors here all came from a woman between 45 and 60 years old in good health.

The genes are TRBV29-1 and TRBJ2-5; D gene uncertain. CDR3 length: 11 amino acids. Germline V gene data show CDR1 as SQVTM and CDR2 as ANQGSEA. Trimming took 7 bases from V and 5 from J, leaving 11 bases between them. Written as DNA, the CDR3 is TGCAGCGCACAACCTGGGGAGACCCAGTACTTC. This translates into CSAQPGETQYF.

The chain carries TRBV7-9 and TRBJ2-1, with TRBD2 matching over 9 bases. Germline trimming cut 5 bases from V and 5 bases from J; bases unmatched to any gene: 4. Germline CDR1 is SEHNR and CDR2 is FQNEAQ (reference sequence). The CDR3 is 14 amino acids. Here the CDR3 DNA reads TGTGCCAGCAGCGTGGGACTAGCTAACAATGAGCAGTTCTTC. It codes for CASSVGLANNEQFF.

The V gene is TRBV28, the J gene TRBJ2-1; 10 bases align to TRBD2. The CDR3 length is 17 residues. J lost 2 bases, V lost 5 bases, and 9 bases had no gene match. Germline lookup yields CDR1 MDHEN and CDR2 SYDVKM. The CDR3 DNA follows: TGTGCCAGCAGTGGGGGGGCGACTAGCGGGCCCTACAATGAGCAGTTCTTC. It encodes CASSGGATSGPYNEQFF.

The CDR3 region is CASSQDRRDTQYF. Written as DNA, the CDR3 is TGTGCCAGCAGCCAAGATCGGAGAGATACGCAGTATTTT. The V call is TRBV3-1 (or the pseudogene TRBV3-2), the J call TRBJ2-3, with D hard to call. The ends were cut back, 0 bases at V and 5 bases at J, with 6 bases in the middle. Germline-derived CDR1 and CDR2 are LGHDT and YNNKEL (reference sequence). This CDR3 contains 13 residues.

This chain joins TRBV19 and TRBJ2-3, with TRBD2 matching over 7 bases. The CDR3 totals 17 residues. V shed 7 bases, J shed 2 bases, and the junction held 15 bases outside the gene matches. Germline V gene sequence: CDR1 LNHDA, CDR2 SQIVND (reference sequence). The CDR3 DNA is TGTGCCAGTACCGCCACTGGGGCGGGAGTTACCACAGATACGCAGTATTTT. Its translation is CASTATGAGVTTDTQYF.

This chain uses TRBV30 with TRBJ2-2, with 8 bases fitting TRBD2. This CDR3 contains 12 residues. The V gene end was trimmed by 4 bases and the J gene end by 6 bases; junction bases not matched to a gene: 1. The V gene's germline CDR1 is GTSNPN and CDR2 SVGIG (reference sequence). The DNA for the CDR3 is TGTGCCTGGACCGGGGGGGCCGGGGAGCTGTTTTTT. Translating gives CAWTGGAGELFF.

In nucleotides, the CDR3 is TGTGCCAGCAGTTTTTCCAAAAAACTGTTTTTT. This sequence encodes CASSFSKKLFF. The J gene is TRBJ1-4, the V gene TRBV28; D is undetermined. The V end lost 3 bases, the J end lost 9 bases, and 5 bases lay between the germline ends. The CDR3 totals 11 residues. Per germline, CDR1 MDHEN and CDR2 SYDVKM.

The rearrangement joins TRBV27 to TRBJ1-1, with TRBD1 as a possible D gene (5 bases). Between the trimmed V and J ends, which lost 5 bases and 1 base, there was a span of 11 bases. The germline V gene encodes CDR1 MNHEY and CDR2 SMNVEV (reference sequence). This CDR3 spans 14 amino acids. The CDR3 loop is CASSIGTGNTEAFF. The CDR3 region has the DNA TGTGCCAGCAGTATCGGGACTGGGAACACTGAAGCTTTCTTT.

CDR3 nucleotide sequence: TGTGCCAGCAGCGACGACAGGGGGCAGGCCCAGTACTTC. Amino acid sequence: CASSDDRGQAQYF. V usage is TRBV7-2 and J usage is TRBJ2-5; the match to TRBD1 covers 10 bases. The CDR3 has 13 residues. Germline CDR1 SGHTA, CDR2 FQGNSA. Germline trimming cut 5 bases from V and 9 bases from J; bases unmatched to any gene: 6.